This record concerns one T cell receptor (beta chain) sequence. The antigen is unknown. The sample is drawn from a study of CD8+ T cells in alopecia areata. Following RNA extraction, reverse transcription yielded cDNA that acted as the sequencing template. Here immunoSEQ multiplex PCR was the method, and the copy in TCRdb shows in-frame clones only, minus some. The sample holds 140,000 to 150,000 clones, around three fifths seen once. Germline V lookup: CDR1 SGHVS, CDR2 FQNEAQ. Trimming took off 5 bases at V and 6 bases at J, with 18 bases between the two ends. There are 15 residues in the CDR3. From alopecia areata patients, lesional scalp punch biopsies and peripheral blood were collected. Sorting of PBMCs yielded the CD4+ and CD8+ T cells. Findings and limits, study-wide: Affected scalp, especially in alopecia totalis/universalis, had a higher clonality than normal scalp did.

This material consisted of CD4+ T cells sorted from blood, taken at week 0. This sequence was found in a human donor with alopecia areata. This chain connects TRBV7-8 to TRBJ2-3; D tentatively reads TRBD1 or TRBD2 (5 bases each). This CDR3 is CASSPRDVSWDTQYF. The CDR3 DNA follows: TGTGCCAGCAGCCCCCGGGACGTCTCATGGGATACGCAGTATTTT.